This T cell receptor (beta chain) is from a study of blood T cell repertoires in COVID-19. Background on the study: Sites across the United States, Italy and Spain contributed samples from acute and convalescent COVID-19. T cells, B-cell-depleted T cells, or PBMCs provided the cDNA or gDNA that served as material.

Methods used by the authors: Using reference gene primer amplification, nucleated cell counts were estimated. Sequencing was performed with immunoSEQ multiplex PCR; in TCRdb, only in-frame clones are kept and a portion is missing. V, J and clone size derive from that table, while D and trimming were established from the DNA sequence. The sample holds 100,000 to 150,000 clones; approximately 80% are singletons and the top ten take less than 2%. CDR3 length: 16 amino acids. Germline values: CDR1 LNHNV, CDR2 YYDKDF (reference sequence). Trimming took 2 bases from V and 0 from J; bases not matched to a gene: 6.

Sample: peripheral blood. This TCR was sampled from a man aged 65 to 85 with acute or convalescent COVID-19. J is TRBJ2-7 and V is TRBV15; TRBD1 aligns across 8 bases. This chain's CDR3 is CATSRSWTGNSYEQYF. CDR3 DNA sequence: TGTGCCACCAGCAGATCCTGGACAGGGAACTCCTACGAGCAGTACTTC.